This note documents a single T cell receptor beta chain sequence. Its antigen target is currently unknown. Sequencing instrument: NextSeq 550. The Human TCR Profiling Kit (MiLaboratory) was used to prepare UMI-labeled 5' RACE TRB cDNA libraries. The full amount of extracted RNA was used for cDNA synthesis, and the full amount of resulting cDNA was used for PCR amplification. Libraries were prepared in parallel with an identical number of PCR cycles. In the original analysis: With a requirement of at least two reads per UMI, MIGEC and MiXCR extracted about 56,000 +/- 9,600 unique UMI-labeled TRB cDNA molecules per library. Each library averaged around 40,000 +/- 10,000 functional in-frame TRB CDR3 nucleotide clonotypes without stop codons. After downsampling to 5000 UMI-labeled TRB molecules per sample, diversity metrics such as normalized Shannon-Wiener and Chao1 were calculated in VDJtools. Clonotype-size-weighted physicochemical properties of the central five CDR3 residues (interaction energy, strength, volume and Kidera factor 4) were computed in VDJtools. Each CDR3 protein sequence appears as one entry after TCRdb reprocessed the reads, and no DNA is included. The V and J calls come from TCRdb's annotation, not from the publication. The data table for this sample lists some 140,000 distinct CDR3 sequences. The ten largest clones capture approximately 0.5% of the sample.

For each CD8+ T cell subset, flow sorting was done in triplicate, and a few hundred thousand cells per subset went directly into RLT lysis buffer. Naive CD8+ T cells were defined stringently as CD45RO-CCR7+CD27+CD95- to exclude memory contaminants. Standard density gradient centrifugation was used to isolate peripheral blood mononuclear cells from buffy coats. Naive CXCR3-negative and CXCR3-positive CD8+ T cells were flow-sorted using a FACSAria III. Total RNA was extracted from sorted cells using an RNeasy Mini Kit. These data come from a study of CXCR3-negative and CXCR3-positive naive CD8 T cells (dated by TCRdb to between 2018 and 2021). Broadly, across the study: In total, 130 million to 150 million TRB reads were obtained, which works out to roughly 1.5 +/- 0.3 million reads per library. Diversity and physicochemical repertoire analyses were performed on about a dozen donors pooled from two independent experiments. Naive subsets from about 5 donors and memory cells from 3 donors were included in the TRBV-TRBJ cluster analysis.

The germline V gene provides CDR1 SGDLS and CDR2 YYNGEE. The CDR3 has 13 amino acids, counting the end cysteine and phenylalanine. The entry carries no DNA sequence. Results and caveats for the whole study, not just this receptor: TRB CDR3s from CXCR3-positive naive cells showed higher hydrophobicity (lower Kidera factor 4), lower energy, and higher strength and volume indices than CXCR3-negative naive cells. Comparably high repertoire diversity was found in both naive subsets, whereas much lower repertoire diversity was found in memory CD8+ T cells. Because surface CD5, which has been linked to self-reactivity in mice, was comparable between naive subsets, TCR interaction strength was also inferred from TRB CDR3 physicochemical properties. Freshly isolated PBMCs were used for most assays because CXCR3 expression partially decreased after cryopreservation. TRBV-TRBJ usage was similar between naive CXCR3-negative and CXCR3-positive cells from the same donor, while memory cells showed distinct patterns.

This clonotype was sampled from a human donor in good health. Some clones in this sample may be carry-over from other donors' samples. Recombination connected TRBV9 to TRBJ1-1. Sample: naive CXCR3+ CD8+ T cells from blood. Reading the label with the study, this specimen's cell subset or site is: CD45RO-CCR7+CD27+CD95- naive CD8+ T cells expressing CXCR3 (TNR3+). The CDR3 amino acid sequence is: CASSVSANTEAFF.